What follows describes a single T cell receptor beta chain. The sample comes from a study of monozygotic twins with inflammatory bowel disease. TCRdb re-analyzed the 5' RACE reads; it lists each CDR3 protein once, without DNA. This sample's table has 95,000 to 110,000 distinct CDR3 sequences. The CDR3 spans 18 residues. The germline gives CDR1 LNHDA, CDR2 SQIVND (reference sequence). This clonotype was obtained from a human donor with ulcerative colitis or Crohn's disease, or a healthy co-twin of an affected twin (not recorded which). Sequences were obtained from blood. V usage is TRBV19 and J usage is TRBJ1-1. The CDR3 spells CASSIDLFGERRNTEAFF.